This TCR beta chain was observed in a study of neurological immune-mediated disorders. At least ten counts were recorded for this clonotype. Its matching antigen is unknown. Stored at -80 C, 2 million PBMCs were the source of the unsorted libraries. The study's findings and limits: Multiple sclerosis patients had less TCR clonal expansion than even healthy controls, unlike HTLV-1-associated myelopathy. None of the CDR3 amino acid sequences of expanded clones were shared across subjects, and this suggested private repertoires in all groups.

TCRdb re-called the 5' RACE reads with MiXCR, one entry per CDR3 protein. The table records under 60,000 distinct CDR3 sequences, 25% of them present only once. The CDR3 is made up of 16 amino acids. Germline-derived CDR1 and CDR2 are DFQATT and SNEGSKA (reference sequence). V lost 3 bases and J lost 0; bases outside the gene matches: 6. Sample: PBMCs. This sequence originates from a woman between 65 and 79 years old in good health. The V call is TRBV20-1, the J call TRBJ2-5; 11 bases line up with TRBD2. Here the CDR3 reads CSASRLAGGYQETQYF. The CDR3 DNA reads as TGCAGTGCTAGTCGGCTAGCGGGAGGTTACCAAGAGACCCAGTACTTC.